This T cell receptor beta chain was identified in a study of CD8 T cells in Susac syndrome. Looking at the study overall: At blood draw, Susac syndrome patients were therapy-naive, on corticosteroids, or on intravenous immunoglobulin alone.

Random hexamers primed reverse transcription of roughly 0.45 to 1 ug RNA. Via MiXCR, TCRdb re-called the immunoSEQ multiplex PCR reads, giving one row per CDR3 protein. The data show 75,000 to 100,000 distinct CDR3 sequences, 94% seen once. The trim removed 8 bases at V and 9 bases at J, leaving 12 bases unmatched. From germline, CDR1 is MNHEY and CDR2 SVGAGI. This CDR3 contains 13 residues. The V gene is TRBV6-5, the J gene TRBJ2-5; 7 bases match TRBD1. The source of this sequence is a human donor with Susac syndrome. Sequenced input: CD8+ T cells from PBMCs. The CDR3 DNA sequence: TGTGCCAGCTCGCCGGACAGGTGGACCTCCCAGTACTTC. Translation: CASSPDRWTSQYF.